The present T cell receptor (beta chain) was sequenced within a study of shared clonotypes between healthy human individuals. Overall study: The donor pool was made up of a couple of women and three men aged 18 to 49.

The J segment lost 10 bases and the V segment lost 1 base, leaving 20 bases of the junction unmatched. CDR3 size: 19 residues. CDR1 GTSNPN and CDR2 SVGIG come from the germline V gene (reference sequence). Comments on this clone: The antigen is not known.

Division of CD4+ cells produced a CD45RA+ naive subset and a CD45RA-negative memory subset. Measured with immunoSEQ multiplex PCR; TCRdb has only the in-frame clones, and not every one. The sample lists fewer than 2.5 million clones; 93% were seen once. Study-wide results and caveats: Larger richness was generally estimated for naive than memory subsets. Limited genetic and exposure-history diversity came from having few donors.

The specimen was naive CD4+ T cells from PBMCs. Subset specified: CD45RA+ positively selected. V is TRBV30 and J is TRBJ2-1; 12 positions agree with TRBD2. The sequence came from a man between 18 and 35 years old in good health. Some clones in this sample may be carry-over from other donors' samples. The CDR3 DNA follows: TGTGCCTGGAGTGCCCTAGCGGGAGGGATTGTAGGCGACCGGGGGGAGCAGTTCTTC. This gives the protein CAWSALAGGIVGDRGEQFF.